The entry that follows covers one T cell receptor (beta chain) sequence. V dropped 5 bases and J dropped 1; count of bases not matched to a gene: 24. The germline V gene has CDR1 SEHNR and CDR2 FQNEAQ (reference sequence). The CDR3 sequence is 22 residues long. Clones were sequenced by immunoSEQ multiplex PCR, and TCRdb holds only the in-frame ones, with some missing. The sample contains around 250,000 clones, roughly nine tenths of which appear only once. Participant ages covered about 18 to 89 years across approximately 25 US areas. Grouping used clinical history reported by participants in a survey and questionnaire. The data are from a study of blood T cell repertoires in COVID-19.

The chain couples TRBV7-9 to TRBJ1-3, with 9 bases aligning to TRBD1. The sample comprised PBMCs or T cells enriched from blood (not recorded which). This TCR derives from a human donor in a cohort exposed to, infected with or recovered from COVID-19 (not recorded which). The donor label of this sample is uncertain. DNA of the CDR3: TGTGCCAGCAGCATTATTGCCCTTGTCCCGGGACAGGGCTCTGTTTCTGGAAACACCATATATTTT. Protein sequence: CASSIIALVPGQGSVSGNTIYF.